The sequence of this TCR beta chain was determined in a study of shared clonotypes between healthy human individuals. Study-level results: Exclusively blood specimens were collected; tissue repertoires likely differ. Among a few donors, approximately 5% of naive CD4 clonotypes were found in common. Against clonotypes common to all four donors, non-shared ones had lower generation probabilities.

This CDR3 has 14 amino acids. V lost 1 base and J 11 bases, leaving 20 bases between the germline ends. Germline values: CDR1 GTSNPN, CDR2 SVGIG (reference sequence). A note on this clone: Its target is not known.

The material for each subset, its genomic DNA, was split evenly across several immunoSEQ plates. Only in-frame clones appear in the TCRdb table, and some are missing; sequencing was by immunoSEQ multiplex PCR. The sample lists more than 2,000,000 clones, 85% to 95% occurring once. The origin of this receptor is a man aged 18-30 years in good health. The specimen was naive CD4+ T cells sorted from blood. Subset of the sample: CD45RA+ positively selected. The V and J genes are TRBV30 and TRBJ2-5; a possible D gene is TRBD1 (6 bases). CDR3 protein: CAWSGPGALREQYF. CDR3 nucleotides: TGTGCCTGGAGTGGACCAGGGGCCCTTAGGGAGCAGTACTTC.